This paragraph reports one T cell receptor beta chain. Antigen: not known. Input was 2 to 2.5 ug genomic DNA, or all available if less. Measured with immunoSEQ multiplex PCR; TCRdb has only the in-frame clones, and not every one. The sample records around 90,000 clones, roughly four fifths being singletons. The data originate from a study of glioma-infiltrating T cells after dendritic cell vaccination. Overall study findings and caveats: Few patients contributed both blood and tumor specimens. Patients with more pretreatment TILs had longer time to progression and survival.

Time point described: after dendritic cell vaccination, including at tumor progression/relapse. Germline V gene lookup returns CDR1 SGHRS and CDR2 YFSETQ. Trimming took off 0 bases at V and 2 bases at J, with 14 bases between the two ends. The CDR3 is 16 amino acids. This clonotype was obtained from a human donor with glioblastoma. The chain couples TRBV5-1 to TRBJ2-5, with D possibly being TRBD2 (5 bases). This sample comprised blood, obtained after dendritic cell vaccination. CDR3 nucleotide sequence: TGCGCCAGCAGCTTGGCCGGGGTCGCGTTACAAGAGACCCAGTACTTC. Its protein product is CASSLAGVALQETQYF.